This TCR beta chain was documented in a study of spatial heterogeneity in lung cancer. Study-level background: The study consistently detected more beta-chain than alpha-chain sequences.

This clonotype was seen ten or more times. Looked up from germline, CDR1 is DFQATT and CDR2 is SNEGSKA (reference sequence). Trimming at V came to 5 bases and at J to 5 bases, leaving 10 bases not matched to a gene. This CDR3 contains 14 residues. Every TCR cDNA molecule bore a unique molecular identifier. TCRdb independently ran MiXCR on the 5' RACE reads; one entry per CDR3 protein. The sample includes about 38,000 distinct CDR3 sequences, around 5.2% of them seen just once. Time point described: sample taken at primary tumor resection. Sequencing covered unsorted whole RNA taken from tumor, nontumor lung or frozen PBMC.

The chain carries TRBV20-1 and TRBJ2-5, with 8 positions matching TRBD2. This sequence was found in a female donor with early-stage non-small cell lung cancer. The input for sequencing was PBMCs, taken at surgery. CDR3 bases: TGCAGTGCTCGTGAAGGGACTAGTAGGGAGACCCAGTACTTC. Translated: CSAREGTSRETQYF.